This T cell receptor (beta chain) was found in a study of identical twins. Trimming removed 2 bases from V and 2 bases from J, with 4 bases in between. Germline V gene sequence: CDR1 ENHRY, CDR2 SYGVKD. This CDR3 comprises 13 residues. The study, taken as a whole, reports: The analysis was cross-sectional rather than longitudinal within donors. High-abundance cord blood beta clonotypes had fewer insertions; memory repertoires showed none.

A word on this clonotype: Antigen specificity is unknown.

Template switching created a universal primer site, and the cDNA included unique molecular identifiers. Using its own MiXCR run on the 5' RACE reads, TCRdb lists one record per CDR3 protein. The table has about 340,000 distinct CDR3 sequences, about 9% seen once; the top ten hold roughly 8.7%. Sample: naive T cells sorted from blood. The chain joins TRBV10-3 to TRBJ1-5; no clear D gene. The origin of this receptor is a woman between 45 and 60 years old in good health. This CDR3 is CAISESGNQPQHF. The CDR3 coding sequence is TGTGCCATCAGTGAGAGCGGCAATCAGCCCCAGCATTTT.